This T cell receptor (beta chain) emerged from a study of blood T cell repertoires in COVID-19. From germline, CDR1 is MDHEN and CDR2 SYDVKM. The length of the CDR3 is 16 residues. On this clone itself: The junction does not match germline at one end; this may be a read error.

How the authors handled the data: Amplification of reference gene primers was used by the study to estimate nucleated cell counts. Sequenced by immunoSEQ multiplex PCR; TCRdb stores in-frame clones only, minus some. D and trimming were read from the DNA, whereas the V and J calls and clone size are those reported in that table. This sample carries about 92,000 clones, over 70% of them seen once, and the ten largest clones take roughly 8.6%. This clonotype was obtained from a man over 45 who had recovered from COVID-19. Sequencing was performed on peripheral blood. This chain uses TRBV28 with TRBJ2-2; 7 bases line up with TRBD2. Here the CDR3 reads CASSIPAGTNTGKLFF. CDR3 DNA sequence: TGTGCCAGCAGTATCCCAGCGGGGACGAACACCGGGAAGCTGTTTTTT.